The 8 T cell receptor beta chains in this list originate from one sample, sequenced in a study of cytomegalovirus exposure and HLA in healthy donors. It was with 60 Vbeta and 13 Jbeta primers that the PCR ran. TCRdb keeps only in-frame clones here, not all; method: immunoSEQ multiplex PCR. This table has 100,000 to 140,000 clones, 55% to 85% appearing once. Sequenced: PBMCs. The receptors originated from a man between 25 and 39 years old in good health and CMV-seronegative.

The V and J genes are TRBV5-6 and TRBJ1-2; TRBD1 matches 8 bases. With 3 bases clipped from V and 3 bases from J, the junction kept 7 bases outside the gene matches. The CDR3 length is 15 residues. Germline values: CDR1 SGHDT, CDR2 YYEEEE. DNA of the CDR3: TGTGCCAGCAGCTACGGGACAGGCAACCACTATGGCTACACCTTC. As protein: CASSYGTGNHYGYTF. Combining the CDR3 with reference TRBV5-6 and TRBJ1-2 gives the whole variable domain DAGVTQSPTHLIKTRGQQVTLRCSPKSGHDTVSWYQQALGQGPQFIFQYYEEEERQRGNFPDRFSGHQFPNYSSELNVNALLLGDSALYLCASSYGTGNHYGYTFGSGTRLTVV.

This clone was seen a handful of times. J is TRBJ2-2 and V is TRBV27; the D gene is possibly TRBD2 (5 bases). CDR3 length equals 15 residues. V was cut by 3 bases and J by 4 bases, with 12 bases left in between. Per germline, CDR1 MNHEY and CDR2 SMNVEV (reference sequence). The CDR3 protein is CASSLNGIGTGELFF. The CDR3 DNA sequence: TGTGCCAGCAGTTTGAACGGGATAGGCACCGGGGAGCTGTTTTTT.

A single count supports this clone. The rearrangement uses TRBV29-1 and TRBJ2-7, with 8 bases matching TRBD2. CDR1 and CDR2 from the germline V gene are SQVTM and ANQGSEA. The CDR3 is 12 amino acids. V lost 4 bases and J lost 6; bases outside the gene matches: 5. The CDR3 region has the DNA TGCAGCGTTGCAGCGGGAGTCTCCGAGCAGTACTTC. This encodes CSVAAGVSEQYF.

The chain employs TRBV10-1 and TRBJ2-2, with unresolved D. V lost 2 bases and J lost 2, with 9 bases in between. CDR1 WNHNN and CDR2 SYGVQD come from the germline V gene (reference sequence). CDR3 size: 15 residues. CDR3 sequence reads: CASSEGPSNTGELFF. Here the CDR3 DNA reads TGCGCCAGCAGTGAGGGGCCATCTAACACCGGGGAGCTGTTTTTT.

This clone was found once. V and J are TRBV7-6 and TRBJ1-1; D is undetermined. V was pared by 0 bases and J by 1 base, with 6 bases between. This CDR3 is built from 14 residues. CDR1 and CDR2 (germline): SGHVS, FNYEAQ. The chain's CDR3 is CASSLAGQNTEAFF. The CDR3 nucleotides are TGTGCCAGCAGCTTAGCTGGGCAGAACACTGAAGCTTTCTTT.

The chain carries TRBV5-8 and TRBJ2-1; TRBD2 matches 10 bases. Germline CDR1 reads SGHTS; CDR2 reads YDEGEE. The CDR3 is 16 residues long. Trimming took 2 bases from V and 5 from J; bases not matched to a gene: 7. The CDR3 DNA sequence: TGTGCCAGCAGCTTTATGCTAGCGGGGGCACACAATGAGCAGTTCTTC. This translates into CASSFMLAGAHNEQFF. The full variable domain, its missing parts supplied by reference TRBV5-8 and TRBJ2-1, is EAGVTQSPTHLIKTRGQQATLRCSPISGHTSVYWYQQALGLGLQFLLWYDEGEERNRGNFPPRFSGRQFPNYSSELNVNALELEDSALYLCASSFMLAGAHNEQFFGPGTRLTVL.

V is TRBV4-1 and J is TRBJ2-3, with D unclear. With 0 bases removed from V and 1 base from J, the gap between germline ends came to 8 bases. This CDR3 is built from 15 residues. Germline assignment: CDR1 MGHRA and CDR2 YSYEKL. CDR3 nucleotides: TGCGCCAGCAGCCAAGATGACCTAGGCACAGATACGCAGTATTTT. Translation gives CASSQDDLGTDTQYF.

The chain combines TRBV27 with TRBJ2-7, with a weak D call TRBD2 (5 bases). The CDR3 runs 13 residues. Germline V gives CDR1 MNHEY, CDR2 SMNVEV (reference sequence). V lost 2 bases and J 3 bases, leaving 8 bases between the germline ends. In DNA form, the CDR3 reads TGTGCCAGCAGTTTAAGAGGGCGCTACGAGCAGTACTTC. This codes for CASSLRGRYEQYF.